These 30 T cell receptor beta chains were all obtained from the same sample, sequenced in a study of OX40 agonist ivuxolimab in advanced cancers. Library method: the immunoSEQ multiplex PCR assay. TCRdb mirrors the immuneACCESS table, restricted to in-frame sequences. Some clones are absent from its copies; in checked studies, under half trace to an unresolved V gene, and the reason for the others is unknown. The sample yields about 110,000 clones; approximately 89% were counted once. The top ten clonotypes cover 0.5% to 0.8% of the sample. The sample consisted of CD4+ or CD8+ T cells sorted from blood, taken in a trial of the OX40 agonist ivuxolimab. The receptors were gathered from an adult with an advanced solid tumor such as melanoma, head and neck, liver or kidney cancer.

The gene calls are TRBV9 and TRBJ1-2; 7 bases map to TRBD1. The CDR3 runs to 14 residues. Germline V gene data show CDR1 as SGDLS and CDR2 as YYNGEE. V dropped 3 bases and J dropped 1; count of bases not matched to a gene: 3. The CDR3 DNA sequence: TGTGCCAGCAGCGGAACAGGGGATAACTATGGCTACACCTTC. It specifies CASSGTGDNYGYTF.

The genes are TRBV10-3 and TRBJ1-2, with 7 bases aligning to TRBD1. Germline V gives CDR1 ENHRY, CDR2 SYGVKD. The CDR3 consists of 15 residues. V trimming: 6 bases; J trimming: 4 bases; junction bases outside the gene matches: 11. The CDR3 sequence is CAIRNIDRVFYGYTF. The CDR3 DNA is TGTGCCATCAGAAACATTGACAGGGTTTTCTATGGCTACACCTTC.

Note on this clone: This sample includes further DNA sequences coding for the same CDR3. The chain carries TRBV5-1 and TRBJ2-1; 8 nucleotides match TRBD1. The CDR3 contains 14 residues. Germline CDR1 SGHRS, CDR2 YFSETQ. J lost 3 bases, V lost 4 bases, and 3 bases had no gene match. The CDR3 DNA sequence: TGCGCCAGCAGCCCGGACAGGGTCTACAATGAGCAGTTCTTC. It yields the protein CASSPDRVYNEQFF. Using reference TRBV5-1 and TRBJ2-1 for the parts outside the CDR3, the full variable domain is KAGVTQTPRYLIKTRGQQVTLSCSPISGHRSVSWYQQTPGQGLQFLFEYFSETQRNKGNFPGRFSGRQFSNSRSEMNVSTLELGDSALYLCASSPDRVYNEQFFGPGTRLTVL.

The chain carries TRBV7-2 and TRBJ2-5; TRBD2 matches at 7 bases. The CDR3 has 15 amino acids. Germline CDR1 and CDR2: SGHTA and FQGNSA. V shed 5 bases and J 1 base; nucleotides not matched to a gene: 7. This CDR3 reads CASSLQAGPQETQYF. DNA of the CDR3: TGTGCCAGCAGCCTTCAAGCGGGGCCCCAAGAGACCCAGTACTTC.

This clone was detected once. The chain carries TRBV5-1 and TRBJ1-5; D may be TRBD1 (5 bases). CDR3 length equals 15 residues. Germline V CDR1 and CDR2: SGHRS, YFSETQ. Trimming shortened V by 0 bases and J by 6 bases, and 13 bases separated the two germline ends. The CDR3 loop is CASSLEGTLSQPQHF. In nucleotides, the CDR3 is TGCGCCAGCAGCTTGGAAGGGACGCTCTCTCAGCCCCAGCATTTT.

The genes are TRBV5-1 and TRBJ2-7; D assignment may be TRBD1 or TRBD2 (5 bases each). Trimming stripped 7 bases from V and 2 bases from J, with 16 bases between. The V gene's germline CDR1 is SGHRS and CDR2 YFSETQ. The CDR3 loop spans 14 amino acids. CDR3 DNA sequence: TGCGCCAGCGCAGAGGGGCAGGGTCCCTACGAGCAGTACTTC. Amino acids: CASAEGQGPYEQYF.

This rearrangement joins TRBV5-1 to TRBJ1-1; tentative D call: TRBD1 (5 bases). Germline CDR1 is SGHRS and CDR2 is YFSETQ. The CDR3 extends over 14 amino acids. V gave up 2 bases and J gave up 1 base, with 9 bases separating them. The CDR3 DNA is TGCGCCAGCAGCTTTGGGGCACAGAACACTGAAGCTTTCTTT. It yields the protein CASSFGAQNTEAFF.

This clone occurred once. The gene calls are TRBV15 and TRBJ1-1; a possible D gene is TRBD1 (5 bases). V lost 3 bases, J lost 2 bases, and 13 bases lay in between. This CDR3 region has 15 residues. Germline V gene data show CDR1 as LNHNV and CDR2 as YYDKDF (reference sequence). As DNA, the CDR3 is TGTGCCACCAGCAGGTTGCGGGACGTCAACACTGAAGCTTTCTTT. Translation gives CATSRLRDVNTEAFF.

Points on this clone: Mismatch with germline at one junction end may stem from a read error. The rearrangement links TRBV7-7 to TRBJ2-1, with 11 bases lining up with TRBD2. The CDR3 runs 16 residues. CDR1 is SSHAT, CDR2 FNYEAQ, per germline (reference sequence). The CDR3 nucleotides read TGTGCTAGCAGCTTAGGGACTAGCGGAAGCTACAATGAGCAGTTCTTC. It codes for CASSLGTSGSYNEQFF.

This rearrangement joins TRBV6-6 to TRBJ2-3, with D unresolved. V lost 2 bases and J 4 bases, leaving 4 bases between the germline ends. Germline values: CDR1 MNHNY, CDR2 SVGAGI (reference sequence). The CDR3 is 12 residues long. DNA of the CDR3: TGTGCCAGCAGTTACGGTCCAGATACGCAGTATTTT. It translates to CASSYGPDTQYF.

V usage is TRBV6-6 and J usage is TRBJ1-5; D not certain. Germline values: CDR1 MNHNY, CDR2 SVGAGI (reference sequence). The V end was cut by 4 bases, the J end by 7 bases, with 14 bases between. This CDR3 comprises 14 residues. In DNA, the CDR3 is TGTGCCAGCAGTTTGGAGTCCGGTCGCCAGCCCCAGCATTTT. It is translated as CASSLESGRQPQHF.

Points on this clone: Other DNA sequences of this sample code for an identical CDR3. V is TRBV9 and J is TRBJ1-2, with a possible D match to TRBD1 (6 bases). Germline loops: CDR1 SGDLS, CDR2 YYNGEE. The CDR3 loop spans 13 amino acids. Trimming pared 3 bases from V and 4 bases from J, leaving 10 bases between. This CDR3 reads CASSAGQPYGYTF. Written as DNA, the CDR3 is TGTGCCAGCAGCGCCGGACAGCCCTATGGCTACACCTTC.

Written as DNA, the CDR3 is TGCGCCAGCAGACCAGGGACCACCCCCACTGAAGCTTTCTTT. As protein: CASRPGTTPTEAFF. This chain uses TRBV5-1 with TRBJ1-1, with D possibly TRBD1 on 5 matching bases. This CDR3 has 14 residues. Trimming cost V 5 bases and J 4 bases, with 15 bases left between them. Germline CDR1 and CDR2: SGHRS and YFSETQ.

The chain employs TRBV6-9 and TRBJ1-6; D is unresolved. This CDR3 comprises 10 residues. The germline V gene encodes CDR1 MNHGY and CDR2 SVAAGI. Trimming pared 9 bases from V and 7 bases from J, leaving 4 bases between. CDR3 sequence: CARQNSPLHF. Written as DNA, the CDR3 is TGTGCCAGACAGAATTCACCCCTCCACTTT.

The chain recombines TRBV14 with TRBJ2-7, with D maybe TRBD2 (6 bases). CDR3 length: 16 amino acids. Trimming removed 1 base at V and 4 bases at J, with 17 bases between. CDR1 SGHDN and CDR2 FVKESK come from the germline V gene. The chain's CDR3 is CASSQGVGGQMYEQYF. The CDR3 DNA reads as TGTGCCAGCAGCCAAGGTGTCGGGGGTCAGATGTACGAGCAGTACTTC.

This clone was recorded once. The chain combines TRBV30 with TRBJ2-7; no clear D gene. Germline V gene sequence: CDR1 GTSNPN, CDR2 SVGIG (reference sequence). The CDR3 has 12 amino acids. V gave up 4 bases and J gave up 2 bases, with 9 bases separating them. The CDR3 loop is CAWKLGPYEQYF. CDR3 nucleotide sequence: TGTGCCTGGAAGCTGGGCCCCTACGAGCAGTACTTC. Supplemented by reference TRBV30 and TRBJ2-7, the full variable domain reads SQTIHQWPATLVQPVGSPLSLECTVEGTSNPNLYWYRQAAGRGLQLLFYSVGIGQISSEVPQNLSASRPQDRQFILSSKKLLLSDSGFYLCAWKLGPYEQYFGPGTRLTVT.

This clone was counted a single time. V and J are TRBV5-6 and TRBJ1-2; D is uncertain. The germline CDR1 and CDR2 sequences are SGHDT and YYEEEE. V lost 3 bases to trimming and J lost 8 bases, with 14 bases between them. The CDR3 has 13 residues. DNA of the CDR3: TGTGCCAGCAGCTCCAATTTCGTGGGGGGCTACACCTTC. This codes for CASSSNFVGGYTF.

The chain couples TRBV18 to TRBJ2-7; 9 nucleotides line up with TRBD1. Germline lookup yields CDR1 KGHSH and CDR2 LQKENI. J was trimmed by 5 bases and V by 2 bases; bases with no gene match: 7. The CDR3 totals 15 residues. CDR3 loop: CASSPVGQGRDEQYF. CDR3 nucleotide sequence: TGTGCCAGCTCACCAGTCGGACAGGGGAGAGACGAGCAGTACTTC. Full variable domain (missing parts from reference TRBV18 and TRBJ2-7): NAGVMQNPRHLVRRRGQEARLRCSPMKGHSHVYWYRQLPEEGLKFMVYLQKENIIDESGMPKERFSAEFPKEGPSILRIQQVVRGDSAAYFCASSPVGQGRDEQYFGPGTRLTVT.

The V gene is TRBV7-9, the J gene TRBJ2-5; D remains ambiguous. Germline V CDR1 and CDR2: SEHNR, FQNEAQ (reference sequence). This CDR3 spans 12 amino acids. The V and J ends lost 5 bases and 5 bases respectively, with 9 bases between them. In DNA form, the CDR3 reads TGTGCCAGCAGCCCTGCCGGGGAGACCCAGTACTTC. This translates into CASSPAGETQYF.

The V and J genes are TRBV30 and TRBJ2-5, with 9 bases identical to TRBD2. Judging by the DNA end, TRBJ2-7 fits better; the J call may be wrong. This CDR3 spans 13 amino acids. Germline assignment: CDR1 GTSNPN and CDR2 SVGIG (reference sequence). This CDR3 is CAWNSGSSYEQYF. The CDR3 DNA sequence: TGTGCCTGGAATAGCGGGAGTTCCTACGAGCAGTACTTC.

The V and J genes are TRBV11-2 and TRBJ2-7; the match to TRBD2 covers 8 bases. CDR1 SGHAT and CDR2 FQNNGV come from the germline V gene. The CDR3 has 15 amino acids. V shed 1 base, J shed 4 bases, and the junction held 6 bases outside the gene matches. The CDR3 nucleotides read TGTGCCAGCAGCTTAGCACCGGGAGGGCCTTACGAGCAGTACTTC. This codes for CASSLAPGGPYEQYF. The variable domain in full, completed from reference TRBV11-2 and TRBJ2-7, reads EAGVAQSPRYKIIEKRQSVAFWCNPISGHATLYWYQQILGQGPKLLIQFQNNGVVDDSQLPKDRFSAERLKGVDSTLKIQPAKLEDSAVYLCASSLAPGGPYEQYFGPGTRLTVT.

The V call is TRBV15, the J call TRBJ1-5; perhaps TRBD1 as D (5 bases). Germline CDR1 and CDR2: LNHNV and YYDKDF (reference sequence). Trimming cost V 4 bases and J 4 bases, with 8 bases left between them. The CDR3 has 13 residues. This CDR3 reads CATSTGGNQPQHF. CDR3 DNA sequence: TGTGCCACCAGCACTGGGGGTAATCAGCCCCAGCATTTT.

The chain has TRBV28 and TRBJ1-2; no clear D. Trimming shortened V by 4 bases and J by 5 bases, and 17 bases separated the two germline ends. CDR3 size: 15 residues. Per the germline V gene, CDR1 is MDHEN and CDR2 is SYDVKM. As DNA, the CDR3 is TGTGCCAGCAGTTCAAACGTGGTGAGCGGGTATGGCTACACCTTC. Residues: CASSSNVVSGYGYTF.

The chain has TRBV18 and TRBJ1-1; D possibly corresponds to TRBD1 (6 bases). Trimming took off 5 bases at V and 3 bases at J, with 10 bases between the two ends. Germline-derived CDR1 and CDR2 are KGHSH and LQKENI. The CDR3 contains 13 residues. CDR3 nucleotides: TGTGCCAGCTCATCAGGGGCCGACACTGAAGCTTTCTTT. Translated: CASSSGADTEAFF.

This rearrangement joins TRBV6-5 to TRBJ2-1; no clear D. The CDR3 consists of 12 residues. The V gene's germline CDR1 is MNHEY and CDR2 SVGAGI. The V end lost 6 bases, the J end lost 6 bases, and 9 bases lay between the germline ends. The CDR3 region is CASSRGANEQFF. DNA of the CDR3: TGTGCCAGCAGCCGCGGAGCCAATGAGCAGTTCTTC.

This rearrangement joins TRBV9 to TRBJ2-7; TRBD2 aligns across 8 bases. The ends lost 0 bases at V and 0 bases at J; junction bases unmatched: 5. The CDR3 spans 16 residues. Looked up from germline, CDR1 is SGDLS and CDR2 is YYNGEE. CDR3 nucleotides: TGTGCCAGCAGCGTAGATAGCGGGACCCTCTCCTACGAGCAGTACTTC. Translated: CASSVDSGTLSYEQYF. Looking up the rest from reference TRBV9 and TRBJ2-7 gives the full variable domain: DSGVTQTPKHLITATGQRVTLRCSPRSGDLSVYWYQQSLDQGLQFLIQYYNGEERAKGNILERFSAQQFPDLHSELNLSSLELGDSALYFCASSVDSGTLSYEQYFGPGTRLTVT.

This clone has just a few counts. The chain employs TRBV10-1 and TRBJ1-6, with D unresolved. The CDR3 totals 9 residues. CDR1 and CDR2 (germline): WNHNN, SYGVQD (reference sequence). The V end was cut by 10 bases, the J end by 14 bases, with 9 bases between. The DNA for the CDR3 is TGCGCCAACTCTCTGGCCCTCCACTTT. This encodes CANSLALHF.

The CDR3 nucleotides are TGTGCCAGCAGTCGTCTAGCGACAGATACGCAGTATTTT. Translating it yields CASSRLATDTQYF. This chain links TRBV25-1 with TRBJ2-3; perhaps TRBD2 as D (6 bases). The CDR3 loop spans 13 amino acids. Germline V gene data show CDR1 as MGHDK and CDR2 as SYGVNS. The V end was cut by 5 bases, the J end by 3 bases, with 9 bases between.

J is TRBJ2-3 and V is TRBV5-1; no reliable D call. Germline V gives CDR1 SGHRS, CDR2 YFSETQ. This CDR3 contains 12 residues. Between the trimmed V and J ends, which lost 2 bases and 3 bases, there was a span of 4 bases. The CDR3 bases are TGCGCCAGCAGCTTCCAGACAGATACGCAGTATTTT. Translation: CASSFQTDTQYF.

This clone came up a few times. This chain uses TRBV11-3 with TRBJ1-1; D unresolved. From germline, CDR1 is SGHNT and CDR2 YENEEA. The CDR3 is made up of 14 amino acids. The V gene lost 3 bases and the J gene lost 1 base, with 9 bases spanning the gap. The CDR3 region has the DNA TGTGCCAGCAGCTTGTGGGGTGGGAACACTGAAGCTTTCTTT. This translates into CASSLWGGNTEAFF.